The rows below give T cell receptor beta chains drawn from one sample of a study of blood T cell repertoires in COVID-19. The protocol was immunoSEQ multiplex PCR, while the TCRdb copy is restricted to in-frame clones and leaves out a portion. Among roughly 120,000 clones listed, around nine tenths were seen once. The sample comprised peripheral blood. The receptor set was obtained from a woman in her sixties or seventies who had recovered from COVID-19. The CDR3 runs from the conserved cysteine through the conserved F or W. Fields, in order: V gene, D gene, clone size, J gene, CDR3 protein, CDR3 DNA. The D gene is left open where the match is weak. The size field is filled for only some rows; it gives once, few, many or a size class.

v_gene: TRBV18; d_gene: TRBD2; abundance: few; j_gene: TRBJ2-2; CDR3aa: CASSQLAGAAGELFF; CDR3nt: TGTGCCAGCTCACAGCTAGCGGGAGCGGCCGGGGAGCTGTTTTTT
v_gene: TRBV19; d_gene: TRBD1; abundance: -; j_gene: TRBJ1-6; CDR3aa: CASTRGDSLESPLHF; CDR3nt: TGTGCCAGTACCAGGGGGGACAGCCTAGAGTCACCCCTCCACTTT
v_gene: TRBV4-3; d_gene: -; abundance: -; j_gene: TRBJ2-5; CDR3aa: CASSQAGHRKTQYF; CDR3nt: TGCGCCAGCAGCCAAGCGGGACATCGGAAGACCCAGTACTTC
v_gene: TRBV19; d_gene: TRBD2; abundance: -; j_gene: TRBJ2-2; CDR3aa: CASSKGTSGTPGELFF; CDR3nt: TGTGCCAGTAGTAAAGGGACTAGCGGGACCCCCGGGGAGCTGTTTTTT
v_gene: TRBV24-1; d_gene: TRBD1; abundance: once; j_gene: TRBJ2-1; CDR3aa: CATSDPPGQGHNEQFF; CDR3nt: TGTGCCACCAGTGACCCTCCGGGACAGGGACACAATGAGCAGTTCTTC
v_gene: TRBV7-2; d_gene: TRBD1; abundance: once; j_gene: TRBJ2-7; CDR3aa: CASSGGQGRTYEQYF; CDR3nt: TGTGCCAGCAGCGGGGGACAGGGGCGCACCTACGAGCAGTACTTC
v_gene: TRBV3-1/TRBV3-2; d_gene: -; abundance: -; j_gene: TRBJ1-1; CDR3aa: CASSQAGVTEAFF; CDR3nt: TGTGCCAGCAGCCAGGCAGGGGTCACTGAAGCTTTCTTT
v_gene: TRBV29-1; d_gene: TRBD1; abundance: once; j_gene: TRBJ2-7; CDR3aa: CSVADRGAYEQYF; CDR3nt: TGCAGCGTTGCGGACAGGGGGGCCTACGAGCAGTACTTC
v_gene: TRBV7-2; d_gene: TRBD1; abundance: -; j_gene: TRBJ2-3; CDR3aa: CASSLGQGAIGDTQYF; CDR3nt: TGTGCCAGCAGCCTGGGACAGGGGGCGATAGGAGATACGCAGTATTTT
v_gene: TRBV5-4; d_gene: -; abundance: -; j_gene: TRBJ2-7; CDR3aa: CASSLAGQGSYEQYF; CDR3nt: TGTGCCAGCAGCTTGGCTGGTCAGGGTTCCTACGAGCAGTACTTC
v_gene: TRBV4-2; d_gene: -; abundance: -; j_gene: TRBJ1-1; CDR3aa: CASSPMRNAEAFF; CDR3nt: TGTGCCAGCAGCCCTATGAGGAACGCTGAAGCTTTCTTT
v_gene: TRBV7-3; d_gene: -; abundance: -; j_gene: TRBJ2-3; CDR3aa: CASSLTGDTQYF; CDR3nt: TGTGCCAGCAGCTTAACCGGAGATACGCAGTATTTT